Each of the 23 T cell receptor beta chains below was sequenced from the same sample in a study of CD4 T cells in relation to SARS-CoV-2 and coronaviruses. Before the COVID-19 pandemic, during about 2010-2018, CD4+ T cells were taken from unexposed donors. Some clones are missing from TCRdb's copy, which holds only in-frame ones; the method was immunoSEQ multiplex PCR. The table includes about 68,000 clones, over 90% detected once. Sequencing input: naive CD4+ T cells from PBMCs. As for subset: naive CD4+ T cells isolated by negative enrichment. The receptors originated from a human donor in good health.

The chain uses TRBV7-9 and TRBJ1-1, with D perhaps TRBD1 (6 bases). This CDR3 has 14 residues. The germline V gene has CDR1 SEHNR and CDR2 FQNEAQ (reference sequence). V was pared by 6 bases and J by 1 base, with 12 bases between. The CDR3 DNA is TGTGCCAGCAGGCGCTGGGGACAGAACACTGAAGCTTTCTTT. Its protein product is CASRRWGQNTEAFF.

The V and J genes are TRBV7-3 and TRBJ2-3, with 8 bases matching TRBD2. V was pared by 5 bases and J by 4 bases, with 8 bases of the junction left unmatched. CDR3 length: 15 amino acids. Looked up from germline, CDR1 is SGHTA and CDR2 is FQGTGA. In nucleotides, the CDR3 is TGTGCCAGCAGCCCAGGGCGGGAGGTCTCAGATACGCAGTATTTT. This codes for CASSPGREVSDTQYF.

The chain is built from TRBV6-4 and TRBJ1-1; D is unresolved. The CDR3 loop spans 14 amino acids. Per germline, CDR1 MRHNA and CDR2 SNTAGT. Trimming stripped 4 bases from V and 1 base from J, with 10 bases between. CDR3 loop: CASSVDPSNTEAFF. The CDR3 nucleotides read TGTGCCAGCAGTGTGGACCCGTCGAACACTGAAGCTTTCTTT.

This chain uses TRBV11-2 with TRBJ1-5; D not certain. Trimming removed 5 bases from V and 0 bases from J, with 14 bases in between. CDR3 length: 16 amino acids. Germline lookup yields CDR1 SGHAT and CDR2 FQNNGV. The CDR3 DNA follows: TGTGCCAGCAGCCCCCGGGGAGGTTTTAGCAATCAGCCCCAGCATTTT. It encodes CASSPRGGFSNQPQHF.

The rearrangement uses TRBV4-3 and TRBJ1-2; 9 nucleotides align to TRBD1. CDR1 and CDR2 (germline): LGHNA, YSLEER. CDR3 size: 15 residues. After removal of 2 bases from V and 6 bases from J, the junction contained 7 bases not matched to a gene. CDR3: CASSQTGTGINGYTF. The CDR3 region has the DNA TGCGCCAGCAGCCAAACTGGGACAGGGATAAATGGCTACACCTTC.

The chain links TRBV15 to TRBJ2-6; D unclear. Trimming left V 0 bases short and J 0 bases short, with 6 bases between. Germline CDR1 LNHNV, CDR2 YYDKDF (reference sequence). CDR3 size: 16 residues. In DNA, the CDR3 is TGTGCCACCAGCAGAGAAATGTCCTCTGGGGCCAACGTCCTGACTTTC. Its protein is CATSREMSSGANVLTF.

This chain uses TRBV27 with TRBJ1-4; D is ambiguous. V lost 3 bases and J lost 4, with 6 bases in between. The CDR3 sequence is 13 residues long. Per germline, CDR1 MNHEY and CDR2 SMNVEV (reference sequence). CDR3 loop: CASSFGVNEKLFF. The CDR3 region has the DNA TGTGCCAGCAGTTTTGGGGTTAATGAAAAACTGTTTTTT.

The rearrangement links TRBV19 to TRBJ2-7; 16 nucleotides line up with TRBD2. The junction had 1 base not matched to a gene; V was cut back by 3 bases and J by 2 bases. The CDR3 has 16 residues. CDR1 and CDR2 (germline): LNHDA, SQIVND (reference sequence). The CDR3 loop is CASSIGTSGRAYEQYF. DNA for the CDR3: TGTGCCAGTAGTATCGGGACTAGCGGGAGGGCCTACGAGCAGTACTTC.

This chain connects TRBV7-3 to TRBJ2-1, with 8 positions matching TRBD2. Germline V gene lookup returns CDR1 SGHTA and CDR2 FQGTGA. V was pared by 2 bases and J by 9 bases, with 0 bases of the junction left unmatched. The CDR3 length is 12 residues. The CDR3 bases are TGTGCCAGCAGCTTAGGGACTAGTGAGCAGTTCTTC. It encodes CASSLGTSEQFF.

The V and J genes are TRBV5-1 and TRBJ1-3; the D gene is possibly TRBD1 (5 bases). This CDR3 comprises 15 residues. Trimming pared 0 bases from V and 0 bases from J, leaving 7 bases between. Germline CDR1 SGHRS, CDR2 YFSETQ. DNA for the CDR3: TGCGCCAGCAGCTTGGTGGGGGGCTCTGGAAACACCATATATTTT. It translates to CASSLVGGSGNTIYF.

The chain joins TRBV21-1 to TRBJ1-5. TRBV21-1 is a pseudogene locus. The CDR3 extends over 18 amino acids. The DNA for the CDR3 is TGTGCCAGCAGCAAAAAAGAAGGCCCAGGACTCGAGTCGCCGCCCCAGCATTTT. Translation gives CASSKKEGPGLESPPQHF.

V usage is TRBV18 and J usage is TRBJ1-5, with a possible D match to TRBD1 (5 bases). Germline V gene lookup returns CDR1 KGHSH and CDR2 LQKENI. This CDR3 has 16 residues. Trimming shortened V by 6 bases and J by 1 base, and 16 bases separated the two germline ends. CDR3 nucleotide sequence: TGTGCCAGCTCGCTAAGGGGACCGGGAAGCAATCAGCCCCAGCATTTT. It is translated as CASSLRGPGSNQPQHF.

The rearrangement uses TRBV28 and TRBJ1-5; 7 bases fit TRBD1. The trim removed 7 bases at V and 4 bases at J, leaving 10 bases unmatched. This CDR3 is built from 15 residues. Germline V CDR1 and CDR2: MDHEN, SYDVKM. The CDR3 DNA reads TGTGCCAGCAACACTAGGGGGCAGGGAAATCAGCCCCAGCATTTT. Residues: CASNTRGQGNQPQHF.

The rearrangement joins TRBV20-1 to TRBJ1-5, with D possibly matching TRBD1 (5 bases). The V end was cut by 3 bases, the J end by 0 bases, with 9 bases between. The CDR3 is 14 residues long. Germline V gene data show CDR1 as DFQATT and CDR2 as SNEGSKA (reference sequence). The CDR3 here is CSASGGDSNQPQHF. The CDR3 DNA reads TGCAGTGCTAGTGGAGGGGATAGCAATCAGCCCCAGCATTTT.

V gene TRBV5-1 combines with J gene TRBJ2-7; TRBD1 matches at 8 bases. The J segment lost 4 bases and the V segment lost 1 base, leaving 7 bases of the junction unmatched. This CDR3 is 15 amino acids long. Germline lookup yields CDR1 SGHRS and CDR2 YFSETQ. The CDR3 loop is CASSLQGQDFYEQYF. As DNA, the CDR3 is TGCGCCAGCAGCTTGCAGGGACAGGATTTTTACGAGCAGTACTTC.

The chain couples TRBV5-1 to TRBJ2-7, with D perhaps matching TRBD1 (5 bases). This CDR3 has 15 amino acids. Germline V gives CDR1 SGHRS, CDR2 YFSETQ. Trimming cost V 0 bases and J 3 bases, with 13 bases left between them. CDR3 in amino acids: CASSLGLGRGYEQYF. The CDR3 bases are TGCGCCAGCAGCTTGGGACTGGGAAGGGGCTACGAGCAGTACTTC.

The gene calls are TRBV11-1 and TRBJ2-6; possibly TRBD1 for D (6 bases). Per the germline V gene, CDR1 is SGHAT and CDR2 is FQDESV (reference sequence). This CDR3 is 16 amino acids long. The V gene lost 5 bases and the J gene lost 4 bases, with 15 bases spanning the gap. The CDR3 region has the DNA TGTGCCAGCAGCCCTCCCAGGGGAACAGGGGCCAACGTCCTGACTTTC. This gives the protein CASSPPRGTGANVLTF.

The chain links TRBV5-1 to TRBJ1-1; possibly TRBD1 for D (6 bases). V lost 0 bases, J lost 1 base, and 10 bases lay in between. The germline CDR1 and CDR2 sequences are SGHRS and YFSETQ. The CDR3 contains 15 residues. The CDR3 nucleotides read TGCGCCAGCAGCTTGGTAGGCAGGGGGAACACTGAAGCTTTCTTT. Residues: CASSLVGRGNTEAFF.

The chain recombines TRBV15 with TRBJ2-2; D is possibly TRBD2 (6 bases). The CDR3 covers 17 residues. V was trimmed by 0 bases and J by 6 bases, leaving 17 bases between them. Germline CDR1 is LNHNV and CDR2 is YYDKDF (reference sequence). The CDR3, as DNA: TGTGCCACCAGCAGAGACCGGGCGGGAAGCGGCTCCGGGGAGCTGTTTTTT. Its translation is CATSRDRAGSGSGELFF.

V and J are TRBV28 and TRBJ2-2; unclear D gene. Trimming cost V 2 bases and J 6 bases, with 10 bases left between them. The V gene's germline CDR1 is MDHEN and CDR2 SYDVKM. The CDR3 length is 14 residues. CDR3 DNA sequence: TGTGCCAGCAGTTTAAATCGAGGTCCCGGGGAGCTGTTTTTT. Its protein is CASSLNRGPGELFF.

This clone appeared a single time. This sequence joins TRBV6-5 and TRBJ1-1, with 9 nucleotides matching TRBD1. Per the germline V gene, CDR1 is MNHEY and CDR2 is SVGAGI. CDR3 length: 15 amino acids. The V and J ends lost 6 bases and 5 bases, in that order; junction bases with no gene match: 10. This CDR3 is CASRAQGAVSTEAFF. The CDR3 nucleotides read TGTGCCAGCAGGGCACAGGGGGCGGTGAGTACTGAAGCTTTCTTT.

V gene TRBV11-2 combines with J gene TRBJ1-4; possible D gene TRBD1, 6 bases. There are 14 residues in the CDR3. With 2 bases removed from V and 7 bases from J, the gap between germline ends came to 11 bases. Germline-derived CDR1 and CDR2 are SGHAT and FQNNGV. CDR3 sequence reads: CASSLTRGGEKLFF. In DNA, the CDR3 is TGTGCCAGCAGCTTAACCAGGGGAGGTGAAAAACTGTTTTTT.

The CDR3 DNA reads as TGCAGTGCTAGTAACCTAGTGGGGTACACTGAAGCTTTCTTT. Its translation: CSASNLVGYTEAFF. The chain combines TRBV20-1 with TRBJ1-1; D gene ambiguous. The CDR3 runs to 14 residues. The V and J ends lost 3 bases and 3 bases respectively, with 14 bases between them. Germline CDR1 reads DFQATT; CDR2 reads SNEGSKA (reference sequence).